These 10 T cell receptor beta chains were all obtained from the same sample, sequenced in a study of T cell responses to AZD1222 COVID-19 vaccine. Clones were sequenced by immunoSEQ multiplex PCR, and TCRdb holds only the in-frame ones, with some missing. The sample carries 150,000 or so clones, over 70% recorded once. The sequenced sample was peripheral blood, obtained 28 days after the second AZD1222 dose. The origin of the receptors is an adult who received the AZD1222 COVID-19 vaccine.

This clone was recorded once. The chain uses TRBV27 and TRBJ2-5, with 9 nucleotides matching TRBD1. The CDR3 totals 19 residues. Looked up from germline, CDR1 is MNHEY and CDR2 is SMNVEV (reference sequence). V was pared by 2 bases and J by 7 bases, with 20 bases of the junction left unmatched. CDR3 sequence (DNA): TGTGCCAGCAGTTTAGGGGGACAGGGTACGTTTAAAGTAGTGGGGACCCAGTACTTC. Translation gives CASSLGGQGTFKVVGTQYF.

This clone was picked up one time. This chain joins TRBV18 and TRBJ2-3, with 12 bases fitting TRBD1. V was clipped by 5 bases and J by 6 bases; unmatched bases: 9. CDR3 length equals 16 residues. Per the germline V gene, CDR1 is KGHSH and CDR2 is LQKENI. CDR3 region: CASSVMGQGASDTQYF. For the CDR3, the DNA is TGTGCCAGCTCAGTGATGGGACAGGGGGCGTCGGATACGCAGTATTTT. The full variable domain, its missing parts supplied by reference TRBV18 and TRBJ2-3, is NAGVMQNPRHLVRRRGQEARLRCSPMKGHSHVYWYRQLPEEGLKFMVYLQKENIIDESGMPKERFSAEFPKEGPSILRIQQVVRGDSAAYFCASSVMGQGASDTQYFGPGTRLTVL.

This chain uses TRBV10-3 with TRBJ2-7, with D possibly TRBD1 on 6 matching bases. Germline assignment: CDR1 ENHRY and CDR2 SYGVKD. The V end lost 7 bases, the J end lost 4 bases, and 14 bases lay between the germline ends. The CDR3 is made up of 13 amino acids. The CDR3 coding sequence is TGTGCCATCACGGATGGACAGCCTTACGAGCAGTACTTC. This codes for CAITDGQPYEQYF.

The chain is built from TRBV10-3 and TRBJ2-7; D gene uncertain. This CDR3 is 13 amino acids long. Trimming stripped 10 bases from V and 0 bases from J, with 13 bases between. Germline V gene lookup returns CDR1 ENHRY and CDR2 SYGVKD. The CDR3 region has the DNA TGTGCCACGGCTCTCGGCGGCTCCTACGAGCAGTACTTC. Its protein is CATALGGSYEQYF.

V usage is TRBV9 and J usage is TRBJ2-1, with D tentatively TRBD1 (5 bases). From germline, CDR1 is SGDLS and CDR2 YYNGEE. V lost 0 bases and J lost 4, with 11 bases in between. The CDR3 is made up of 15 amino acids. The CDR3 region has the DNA TGTGCCAGCAGCGTAGAGGGGCAGACGTACAATGAGCAGTTCTTC. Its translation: CASSVEGQTYNEQFF.

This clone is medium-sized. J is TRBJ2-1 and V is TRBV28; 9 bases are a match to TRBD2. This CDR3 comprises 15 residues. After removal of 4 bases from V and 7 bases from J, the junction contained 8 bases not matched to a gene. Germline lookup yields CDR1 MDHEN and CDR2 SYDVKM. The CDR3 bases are TGTGCCAGCAGTTCCGAGGCGGGAGGGAGGAATGAGCAGTTCTTC. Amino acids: CASSSEAGGRNEQFF.

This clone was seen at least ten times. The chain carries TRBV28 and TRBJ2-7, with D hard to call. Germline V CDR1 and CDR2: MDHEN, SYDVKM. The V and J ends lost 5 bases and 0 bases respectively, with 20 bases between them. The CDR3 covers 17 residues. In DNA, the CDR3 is TGTGCCAGCAGTCCACGGGCGGCAGGCGCGCTCTCCTACGAGCAGTACTTC. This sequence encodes CASSPRAAGALSYEQYF.

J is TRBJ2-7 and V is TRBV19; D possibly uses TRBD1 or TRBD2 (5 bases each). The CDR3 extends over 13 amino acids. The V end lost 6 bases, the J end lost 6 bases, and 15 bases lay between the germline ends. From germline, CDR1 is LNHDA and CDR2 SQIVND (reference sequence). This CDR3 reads CASRQNRDGEQYF. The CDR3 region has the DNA TGTGCCAGTAGGCAAAATCGGGACGGCGAGCAGTACTTC.

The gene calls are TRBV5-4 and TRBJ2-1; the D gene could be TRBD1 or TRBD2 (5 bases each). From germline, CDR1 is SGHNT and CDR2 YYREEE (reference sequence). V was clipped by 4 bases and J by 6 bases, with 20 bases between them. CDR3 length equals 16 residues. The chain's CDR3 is CASSPGTGVRRNEQFF. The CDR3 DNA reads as TGTGCCAGCAGCCCGGGAACAGGAGTGCGGCGCAATGAGCAGTTCTTC.

CDR3 coding DNA: TGTGCCAGCAGTTTTAAGATCTCCCTTCCACAATCCTACGAGCAGTACTTC. Protein sequence: CASSFKISLPQSYEQYF. V is TRBV28 and J is TRBJ2-7; D unresolved. The V and J ends lost 3 bases and 1 base respectively, with 19 bases between them. The CDR3 is 17 amino acids. Germline assignment: CDR1 MDHEN and CDR2 SYDVKM.